This T cell receptor (beta chain) was found in a study of shared clonotypes between healthy human individuals. Study context: Sampling drew on donors who were a couple of women and a few men aged 18 to 49.

Study results and limitations: On the whole, naive subsets had larger estimated richness than memory subsets had. The naive CD4 repertoires of a handful of donors were compared, and about 5% of clonotypes were shared.

Splitting the CD4+ cells yielded a CD45RA+ naive subset and a CD45RA-negative memory subset. TCRdb's copy holds only in-frame clones and misses some; the assay was immunoSEQ multiplex PCR. The sample lists roughly 2.6 million clones; 90% to 95% were seen once. About this clone: The antigen is not known.

V was trimmed by 1 base and J by 3 bases, leaving 10 bases between them. The CDR3 totals 15 residues. CDR1 SEHNR and CDR2 FQNEAQ come from the germline V gene (reference sequence). The sequencing input was naive CD4+ T cells sorted from blood. Noted subset: CD45RA+ positively selected. This receptor was identified in a man younger than 30 in good health. The J gene is TRBJ1-5, the V gene TRBV7-9; no clear D gene. CDR3 in DNA: TGTGCCAGCAGCTTAGGGCAGTCCCTCAATCAGCCCCAGCATTTT. Protein sequence: CASSLGQSLNQPQHF.